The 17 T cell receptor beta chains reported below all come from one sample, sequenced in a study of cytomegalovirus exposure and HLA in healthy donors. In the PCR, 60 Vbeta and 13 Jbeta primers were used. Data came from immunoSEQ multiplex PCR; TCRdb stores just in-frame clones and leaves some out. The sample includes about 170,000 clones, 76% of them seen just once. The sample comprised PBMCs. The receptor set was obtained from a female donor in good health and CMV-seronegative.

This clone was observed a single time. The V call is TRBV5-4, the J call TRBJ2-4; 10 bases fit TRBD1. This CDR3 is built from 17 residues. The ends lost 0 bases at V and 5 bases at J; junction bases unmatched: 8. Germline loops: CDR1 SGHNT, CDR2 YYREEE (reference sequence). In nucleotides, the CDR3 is TGTGCCAGCAGCTTGGGGTCGGGACAGGGGACCGAAAACATTCAGTACTTC. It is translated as CASSLGSGQGTENIQYF.

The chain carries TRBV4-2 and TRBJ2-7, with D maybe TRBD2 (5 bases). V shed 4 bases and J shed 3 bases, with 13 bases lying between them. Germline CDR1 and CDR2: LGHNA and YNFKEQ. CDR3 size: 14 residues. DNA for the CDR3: TGTGCCAGCAGCCGCTACGGGGTGGGCTACGAGCAGTACTTC. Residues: CASSRYGVGYEQYF.

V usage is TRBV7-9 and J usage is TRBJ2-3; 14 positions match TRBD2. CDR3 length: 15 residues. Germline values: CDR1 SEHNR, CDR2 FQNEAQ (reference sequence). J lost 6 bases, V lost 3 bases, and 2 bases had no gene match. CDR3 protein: CASSLTSGRGDTQYF. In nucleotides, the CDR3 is TGTGCCAGCAGCTTGACTAGCGGGAGGGGGGATACGCAGTATTTT. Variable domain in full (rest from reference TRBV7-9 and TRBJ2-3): DTGVSQNPRHKITKRGQNVTFRCDPISEHNRLYWYRQTLGQGPEFLTYFQNEAQLEKSRLLSDRFSAERPKGSFSTLEIQRTEQGDSAMYLCASSLTSGRGDTQYFGPGTRLTVL.

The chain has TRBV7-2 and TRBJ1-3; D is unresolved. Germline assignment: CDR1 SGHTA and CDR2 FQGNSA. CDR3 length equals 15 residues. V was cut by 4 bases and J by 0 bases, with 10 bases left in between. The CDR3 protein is CASSSGLPSGNTIYF. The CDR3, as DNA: TGTGCCAGCAGCTCGGGTCTCCCCTCTGGAAACACCATATATTTT.

CDR3 amino acids: CASSSGTGGVWRETQYF. In DNA form, the CDR3 reads TGTGCCAGCAGTTCCGGGACAGGGGGCGTCTGGAGGGAGACCCAGTACTTC. This chain joins TRBV27 and TRBJ2-5; 12 positions agree with TRBD1. The CDR3 consists of 17 residues. Germline loops: CDR1 MNHEY, CDR2 SMNVEV (reference sequence). V trimming: 4 bases; J trimming: 5 bases; junction bases outside the gene matches: 11.

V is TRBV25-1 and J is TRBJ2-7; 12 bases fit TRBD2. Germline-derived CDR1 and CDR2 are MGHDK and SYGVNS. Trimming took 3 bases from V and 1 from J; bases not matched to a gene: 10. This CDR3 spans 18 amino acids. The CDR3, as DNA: TGTGCCAGCAGTGATGGGGCTAGCGGGAGGGCCCGGTCCTACGAGCAGTACTTC. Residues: CASSDGASGRARSYEQYF.

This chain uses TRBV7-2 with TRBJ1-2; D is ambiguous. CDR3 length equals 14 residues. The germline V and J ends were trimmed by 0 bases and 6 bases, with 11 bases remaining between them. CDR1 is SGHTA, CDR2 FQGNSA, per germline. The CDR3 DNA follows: TGTGCCAGCAGCTTAGCGCGTGAGGGTAATGGCTACACCTTC. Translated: CASSLAREGNGYTF.

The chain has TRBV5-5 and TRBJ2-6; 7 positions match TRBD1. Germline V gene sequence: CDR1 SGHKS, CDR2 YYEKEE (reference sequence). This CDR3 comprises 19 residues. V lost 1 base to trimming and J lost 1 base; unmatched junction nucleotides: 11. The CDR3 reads CASSLFPRTGESGANVLTF. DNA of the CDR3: TGTGCCAGCAGCTTGTTCCCTCGGACAGGAGAGTCTGGGGCCAACGTCCTGACTTTC.

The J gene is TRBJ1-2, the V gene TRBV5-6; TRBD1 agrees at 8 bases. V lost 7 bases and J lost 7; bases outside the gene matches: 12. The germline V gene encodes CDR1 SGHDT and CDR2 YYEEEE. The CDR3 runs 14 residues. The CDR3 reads CASWVTGGIFGYTF. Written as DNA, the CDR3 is TGTGCCAGCTGGGTCACAGGGGGGATTTTTGGCTACACCTTC.

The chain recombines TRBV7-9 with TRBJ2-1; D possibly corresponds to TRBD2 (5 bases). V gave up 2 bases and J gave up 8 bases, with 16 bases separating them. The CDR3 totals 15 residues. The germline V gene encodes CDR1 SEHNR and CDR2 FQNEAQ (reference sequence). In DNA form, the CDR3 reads TGTGCCAGCAGCTTAAGCTCCGGACTCTGGGATGAGCAGTTCTTC. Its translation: CASSLSSGLWDEQFF.

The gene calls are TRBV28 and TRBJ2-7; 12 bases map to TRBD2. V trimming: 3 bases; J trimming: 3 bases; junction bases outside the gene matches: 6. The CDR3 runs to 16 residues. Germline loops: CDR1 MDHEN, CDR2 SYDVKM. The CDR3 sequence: CASSFLKTSGSYEQYF. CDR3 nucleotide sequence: TGTGCCAGCAGTTTCCTAAAGACTAGCGGGAGCTACGAGCAGTACTTC.

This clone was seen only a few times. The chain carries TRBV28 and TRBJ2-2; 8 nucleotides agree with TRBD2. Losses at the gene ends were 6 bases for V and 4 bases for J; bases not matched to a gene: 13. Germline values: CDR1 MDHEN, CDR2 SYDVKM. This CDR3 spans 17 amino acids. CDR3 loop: CASRPQRTSPGTGELFF. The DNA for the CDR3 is TGTGCCAGCAGACCACAACGGACTAGCCCTGGCACCGGGGAGCTGTTTTTT.

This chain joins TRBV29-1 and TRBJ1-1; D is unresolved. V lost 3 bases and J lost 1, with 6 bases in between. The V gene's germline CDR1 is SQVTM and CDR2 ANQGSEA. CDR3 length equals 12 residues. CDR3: CSVDERNTEAFF. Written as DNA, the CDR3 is TGCAGCGTTGATGAGCGGAACACTGAAGCTTTCTTT.

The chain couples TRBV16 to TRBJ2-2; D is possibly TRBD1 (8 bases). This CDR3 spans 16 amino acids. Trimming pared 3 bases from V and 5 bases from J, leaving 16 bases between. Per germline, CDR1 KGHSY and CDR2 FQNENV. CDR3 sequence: CASSQPDREGTGELFF. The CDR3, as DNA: TGTGCCAGCAGCCAGCCGGACAGGGAGGGGACCGGGGAGCTGTTTTTT.

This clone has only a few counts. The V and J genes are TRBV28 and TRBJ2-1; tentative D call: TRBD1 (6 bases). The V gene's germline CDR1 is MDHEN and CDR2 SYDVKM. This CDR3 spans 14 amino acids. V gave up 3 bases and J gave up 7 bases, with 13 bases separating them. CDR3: CASSFQGSRNEQFF. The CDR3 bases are TGTGCCAGCAGTTTCCAGGGGTCTCGGAATGAGCAGTTCTTC.

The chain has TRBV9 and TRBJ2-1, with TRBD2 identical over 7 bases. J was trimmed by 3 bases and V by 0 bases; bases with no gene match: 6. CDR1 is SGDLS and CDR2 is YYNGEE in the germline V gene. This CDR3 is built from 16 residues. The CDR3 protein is CASSVGTGGYYNEQFF. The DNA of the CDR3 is TGTGCCAGCAGCGTAGGAACGGGGGGATACTACAATGAGCAGTTCTTC. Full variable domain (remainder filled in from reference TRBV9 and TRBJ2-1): DSGVTQTPKHLITATGQRVTLRCSPRSGDLSVYWYQQSLDQGLQFLIQYYNGEERAKGNILERFSAQQFPDLHSELNLSSLELGDSALYFCASSVGTGGYYNEQFFGPGTRLTVL.

CDR3 sequence reads: CAIAEGQLGYNEQFF. CDR3 coding DNA: TGTGCCATCGCGGAGGGCCAGCTCGGATACAATGAGCAGTTCTTC. The V gene is TRBV27, the J gene TRBJ2-1, with D tentatively TRBD2 (6 bases). CDR1 and CDR2 from the germline V gene are MNHEY and SMNVEV (reference sequence). With 10 bases removed from V and 4 bases from J, the gap between germline ends came to 20 bases. The CDR3 contains 15 residues.